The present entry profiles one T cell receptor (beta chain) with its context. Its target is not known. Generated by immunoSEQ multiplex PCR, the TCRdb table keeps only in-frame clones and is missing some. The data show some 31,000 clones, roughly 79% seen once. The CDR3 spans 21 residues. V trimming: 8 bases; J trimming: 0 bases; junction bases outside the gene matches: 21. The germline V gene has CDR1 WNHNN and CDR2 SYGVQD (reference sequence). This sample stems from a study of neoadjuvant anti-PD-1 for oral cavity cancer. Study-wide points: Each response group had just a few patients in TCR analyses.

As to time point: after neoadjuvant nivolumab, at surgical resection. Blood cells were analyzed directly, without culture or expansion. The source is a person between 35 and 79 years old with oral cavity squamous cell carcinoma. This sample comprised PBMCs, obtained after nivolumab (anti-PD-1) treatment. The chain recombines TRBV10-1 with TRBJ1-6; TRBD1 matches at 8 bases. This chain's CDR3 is CASDLKPGQDGESSYNSPLHF. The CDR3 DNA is TGCGCCAGCGACTTAAAGCCGGGACAGGATGGTGAAAGCTCCTATAATTCACCCCTCCACTTT.